This T cell receptor beta chain was captured by sequencing in a study of cytomegalovirus exposure and HLA in healthy donors. Study conclusions and caveats: It was shown in a later analysis that HLA-associated TCR beta chains were more clonally expanded than other, equally common chains. A prior analysis recorded that most TCR beta V segments were productive about 90% or about 30% of the time.

The V end was cut by 0 bases, the J end by 4 bases, with 10 bases between. CDR3 length: 14 amino acids. Looked up from germline, CDR1 is SGDLS and CDR2 is YYNGEE. Donors were ostensibly healthy at sampling, although undocumented immune exposures were probable. Use of 60 Vbeta and 13 Jbeta primers characterized the PCR. Assay: immunoSEQ multiplex PCR; the TCRdb copy retains only in-frame clones and omits some. The table lists 100,000 to 150,000 clones, more than 60% of them singletons. A note on this clone: Its specificity is not known.

The sequencing input was PBMCs. The chain carries TRBV9 and TRBJ1-1; D may be TRBD1 (6 bases). This TCR was recovered from a woman aged 40 to 50 in good health and CMV-seronegative. The CDR3 coding sequence is TGTGCCAGCAGCGTAGCCACAGGGATCACTGAAGCTTTCTTT. As protein: CASSVATGITEAFF.